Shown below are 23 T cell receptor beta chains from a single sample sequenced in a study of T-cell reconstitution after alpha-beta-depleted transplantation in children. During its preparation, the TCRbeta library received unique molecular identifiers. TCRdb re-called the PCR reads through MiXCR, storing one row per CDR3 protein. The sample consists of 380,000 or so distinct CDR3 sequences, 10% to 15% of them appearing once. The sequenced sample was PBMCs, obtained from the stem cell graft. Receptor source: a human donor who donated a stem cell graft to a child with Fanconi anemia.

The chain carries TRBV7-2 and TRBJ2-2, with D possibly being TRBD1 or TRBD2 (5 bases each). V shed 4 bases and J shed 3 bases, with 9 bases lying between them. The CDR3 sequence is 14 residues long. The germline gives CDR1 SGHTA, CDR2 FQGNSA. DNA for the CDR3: TGTGCCAGCAGCTACGGGACCCACACCGGGGAGCTGTTTTTT. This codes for CASSYGTHTGELFF.

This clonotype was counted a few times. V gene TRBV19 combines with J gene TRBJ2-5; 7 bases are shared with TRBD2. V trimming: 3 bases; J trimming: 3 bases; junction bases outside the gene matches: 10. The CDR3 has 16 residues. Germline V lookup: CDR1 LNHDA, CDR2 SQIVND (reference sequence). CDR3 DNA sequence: TGTGCCAGTAGTATGGGCCCCGGGACTACAGAAGAGACCCAGTACTTC. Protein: CASSMGPGTTEETQYF.

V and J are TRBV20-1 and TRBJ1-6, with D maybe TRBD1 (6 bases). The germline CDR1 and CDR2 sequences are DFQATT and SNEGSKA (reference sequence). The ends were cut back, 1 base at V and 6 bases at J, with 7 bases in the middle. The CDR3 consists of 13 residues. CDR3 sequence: CSARGTANSPLHF. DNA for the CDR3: TGCAGTGCTAGAGGGACAGCTAATTCACCCCTCCACTTT.

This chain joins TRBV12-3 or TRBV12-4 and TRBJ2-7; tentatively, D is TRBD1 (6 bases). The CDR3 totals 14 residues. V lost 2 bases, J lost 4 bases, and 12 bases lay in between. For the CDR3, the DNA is TGTGCCAGCAGTTTAATGGGACAACCTTACGAGCAGTACTTC. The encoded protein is CASSLMGQPYEQYF.

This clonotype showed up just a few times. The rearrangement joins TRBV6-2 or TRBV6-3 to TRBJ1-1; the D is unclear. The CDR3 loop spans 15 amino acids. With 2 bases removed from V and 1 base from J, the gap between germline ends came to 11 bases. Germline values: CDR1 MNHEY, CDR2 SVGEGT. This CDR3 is CASSYRPDRNTEAFF. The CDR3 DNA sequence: TGTGCCAGCAGTTACCGACCGGATAGGAACACTGAAGCTTTCTTT.

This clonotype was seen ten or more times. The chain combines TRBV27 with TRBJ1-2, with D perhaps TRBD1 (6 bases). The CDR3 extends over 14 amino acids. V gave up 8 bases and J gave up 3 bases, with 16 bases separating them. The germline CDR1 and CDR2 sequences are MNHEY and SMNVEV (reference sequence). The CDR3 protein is CASCPLGGDYGYTF. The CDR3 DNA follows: TGTGCCAGCTGCCCTTTAGGGGGTGACTATGGCTACACCTTC.

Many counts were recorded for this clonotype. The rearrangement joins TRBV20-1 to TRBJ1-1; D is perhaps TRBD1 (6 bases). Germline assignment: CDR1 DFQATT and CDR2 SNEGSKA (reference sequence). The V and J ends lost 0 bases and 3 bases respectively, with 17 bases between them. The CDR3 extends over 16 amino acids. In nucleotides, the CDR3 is TGCAGTGCTAGAGATCTTAGGGGGGGAAAAGACACTGAAGCTTTCTTT. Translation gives CSARDLRGGKDTEAFF.

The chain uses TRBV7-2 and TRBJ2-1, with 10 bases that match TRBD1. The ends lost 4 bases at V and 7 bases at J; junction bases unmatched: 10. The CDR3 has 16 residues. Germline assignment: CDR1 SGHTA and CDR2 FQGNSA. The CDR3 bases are TGTGCCAGCAGCTCCCGTTCCGGGACAGGGGCGAATGAGCAGTTCTTC. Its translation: CASSSRSGTGANEQFF.

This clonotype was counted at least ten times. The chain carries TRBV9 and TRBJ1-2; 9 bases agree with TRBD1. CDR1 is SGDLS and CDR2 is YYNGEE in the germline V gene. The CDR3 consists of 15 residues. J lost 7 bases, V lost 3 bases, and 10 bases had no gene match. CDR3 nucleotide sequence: TGTGCCAGCAGCGAATCCGGGACAGGGTTCGGTGGCTACACCTTC. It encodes CASSESGTGFGGYTF.

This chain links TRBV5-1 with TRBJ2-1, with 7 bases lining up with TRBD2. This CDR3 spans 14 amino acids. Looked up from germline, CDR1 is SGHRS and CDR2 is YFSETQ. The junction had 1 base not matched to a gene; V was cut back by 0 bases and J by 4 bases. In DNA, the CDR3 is TGCGCCAGCAGCTTGGAAGCGGGGTACAATGAGCAGTTCTTC. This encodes CASSLEAGYNEQFF.

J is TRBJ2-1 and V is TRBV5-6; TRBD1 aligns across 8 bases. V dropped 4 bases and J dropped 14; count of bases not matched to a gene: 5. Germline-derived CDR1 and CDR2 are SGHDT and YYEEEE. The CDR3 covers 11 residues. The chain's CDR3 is CASSRDRREFF. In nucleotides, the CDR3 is TGTGCCAGCAGCAGGGACAGGAGGGAGTTCTTC.

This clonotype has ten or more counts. The CDR3 DNA sequence: TGTGCCAGCAGCTCCTCCCCTGGGACTACTTACAATGAGCAGTTCTTC. Translation: CASSSSPGTTYNEQFF. The chain recombines TRBV4-2 with TRBJ2-1; 7 bases are a match to TRBD2. The germline V gene has CDR1 LGHNA and CDR2 YNFKEQ. CDR3 size: 16 residues. Trimming took 5 bases from V and 4 from J; bases not matched to a gene: 11.

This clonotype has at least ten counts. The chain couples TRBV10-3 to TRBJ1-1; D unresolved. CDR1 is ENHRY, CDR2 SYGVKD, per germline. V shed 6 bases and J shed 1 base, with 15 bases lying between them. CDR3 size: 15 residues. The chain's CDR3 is CAIRDPGRTNTEAFF. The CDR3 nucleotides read TGTGCCATCAGGGACCCGGGCCGAACGAACACTGAAGCTTTCTTT.

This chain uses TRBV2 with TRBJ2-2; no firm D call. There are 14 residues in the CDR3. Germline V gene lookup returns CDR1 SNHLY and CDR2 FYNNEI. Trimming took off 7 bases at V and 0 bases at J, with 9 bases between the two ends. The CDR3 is CASKEGPNTGELFF. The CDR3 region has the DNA TGTGCCAGCAAGGAAGGCCCGAACACCGGGGAGCTGTTTTTT. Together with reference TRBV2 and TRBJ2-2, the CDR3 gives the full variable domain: EPEVTQTPSHQVTQMGQEVILRCVPISNHLYFYWYRQILGQKVEFLVSFYNNEISEKSEIFDDQFSVERPDGSNFTLKIRSTKLEDSAMYFCASKEGPNTGELFFGEGSRLTVL.

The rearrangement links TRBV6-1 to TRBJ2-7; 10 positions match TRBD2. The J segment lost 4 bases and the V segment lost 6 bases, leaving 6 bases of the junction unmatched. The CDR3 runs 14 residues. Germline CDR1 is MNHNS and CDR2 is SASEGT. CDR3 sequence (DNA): TGTGCCAGCAGATCTAGCGGGGGAGGGTACGAGCAGTACTTC. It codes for CASRSSGGGYEQYF.

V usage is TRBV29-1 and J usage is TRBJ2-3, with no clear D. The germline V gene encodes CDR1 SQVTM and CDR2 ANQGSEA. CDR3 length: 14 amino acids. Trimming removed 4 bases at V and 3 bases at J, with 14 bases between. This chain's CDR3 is CSVGFGQETDTQYF. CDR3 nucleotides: TGCAGCGTTGGCTTTGGCCAGGAGACAGATACGCAGTATTTT.

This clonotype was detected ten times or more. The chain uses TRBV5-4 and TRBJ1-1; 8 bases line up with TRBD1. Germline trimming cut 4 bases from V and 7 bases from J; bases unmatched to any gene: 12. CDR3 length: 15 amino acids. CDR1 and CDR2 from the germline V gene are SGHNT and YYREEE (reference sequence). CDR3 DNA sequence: TGTGCCAGCAGCGCCAAACAGGGGGTGTATGGTGAAGCTTTCTTT. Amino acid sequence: CASSAKQGVYGEAFF.

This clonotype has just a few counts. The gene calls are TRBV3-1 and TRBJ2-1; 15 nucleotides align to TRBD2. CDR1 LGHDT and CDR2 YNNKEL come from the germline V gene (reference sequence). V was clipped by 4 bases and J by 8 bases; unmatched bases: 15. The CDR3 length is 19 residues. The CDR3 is CASSRGLAGGRGGYYEQFF. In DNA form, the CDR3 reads TGTGCCAGCAGCCGCGGACTAGCGGGGGGGCGAGGCGGGTATTATGAGCAGTTCTTC.

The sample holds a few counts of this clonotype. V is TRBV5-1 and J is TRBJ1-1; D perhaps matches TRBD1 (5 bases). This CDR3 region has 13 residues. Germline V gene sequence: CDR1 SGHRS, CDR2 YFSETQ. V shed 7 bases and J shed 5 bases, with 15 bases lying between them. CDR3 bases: TGCGCCAGCTCGCAGGGAGTGGAGACTGAAGCTTTCTTT. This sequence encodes CASSQGVETEAFF.

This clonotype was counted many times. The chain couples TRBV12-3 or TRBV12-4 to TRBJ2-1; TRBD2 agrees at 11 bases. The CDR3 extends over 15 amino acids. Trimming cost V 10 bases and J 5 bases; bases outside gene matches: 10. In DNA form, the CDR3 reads TGTGCCACACGGACCCTGACTAGCGGGGACAATGAGCAGTTCTTC. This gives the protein CATRTLTSGDNEQFF.

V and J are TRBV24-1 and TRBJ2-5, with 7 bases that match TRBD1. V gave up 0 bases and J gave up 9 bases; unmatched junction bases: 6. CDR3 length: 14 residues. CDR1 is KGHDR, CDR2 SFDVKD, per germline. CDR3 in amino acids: CATSDLAGGAAQYF. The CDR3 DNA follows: TGTGCCACCAGTGATTTGGCAGGGGGAGCGGCCCAGTACTTC.

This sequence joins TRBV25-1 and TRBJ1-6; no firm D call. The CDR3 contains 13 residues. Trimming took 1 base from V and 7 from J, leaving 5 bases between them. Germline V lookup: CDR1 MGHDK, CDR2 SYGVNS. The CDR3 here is CASSEFGNSPLHF. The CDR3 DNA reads TGTGCCAGCAGTGAATTCGGGAATTCACCCCTCCACTTT.

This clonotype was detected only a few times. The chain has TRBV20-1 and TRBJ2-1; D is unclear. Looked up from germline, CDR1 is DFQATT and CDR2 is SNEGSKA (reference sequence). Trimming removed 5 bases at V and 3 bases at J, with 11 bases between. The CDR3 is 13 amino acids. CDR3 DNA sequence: TGCAGTGCTTCCAGAAAAATCTACAATGAGCAGTTCTTC. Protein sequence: CSASRKIYNEQFF.